The present T cell receptor beta chain was sequenced within a study of T cell responses to AZD1222 COVID-19 vaccine. General study results and limits: Sampling captured repertoires only after the peak T cell response. Females made up more of the donors, who were largely white British, and clonal diversity may have come out too low.

On this clone itself: Its matching antigen is unknown.

The CDR3 spans 12 residues. Germline loops: CDR1 SEHNR, CDR2 FQNEAQ (reference sequence). Between the trimmed V and J ends, which lost 5 bases and 9 bases, there was a span of 11 bases. Clones were sequenced by immunoSEQ multiplex PCR, and TCRdb holds only the in-frame ones, with some missing. The table has 130,000 or so clones, about nine tenths seen once. The chain is built from TRBV7-9 and TRBJ2-1; no clear D. This sequence was found in an adult who received the AZD1222 COVID-19 vaccine. The source was peripheral blood, collected 28 days after the second AZD1222 dose. The CDR3 here is CASSVGLGEQFF. The CDR3 DNA reads as TGTGCCAGCAGCGTGGGCTTGGGTGAGCAGTTCTTC. The full variable domain, rest sourced from reference TRBV7-9 and TRBJ2-1, is DTGVSQNPRHKITKRGQNVTFRCDPISEHNRLYWYRQTLGQGPEFLTYFQNEAQLEKSRLLSDRFSAERPKGSFSTLEIQRTEQGDSAMYLCASSVGLGEQFFGPGTRLTVL.